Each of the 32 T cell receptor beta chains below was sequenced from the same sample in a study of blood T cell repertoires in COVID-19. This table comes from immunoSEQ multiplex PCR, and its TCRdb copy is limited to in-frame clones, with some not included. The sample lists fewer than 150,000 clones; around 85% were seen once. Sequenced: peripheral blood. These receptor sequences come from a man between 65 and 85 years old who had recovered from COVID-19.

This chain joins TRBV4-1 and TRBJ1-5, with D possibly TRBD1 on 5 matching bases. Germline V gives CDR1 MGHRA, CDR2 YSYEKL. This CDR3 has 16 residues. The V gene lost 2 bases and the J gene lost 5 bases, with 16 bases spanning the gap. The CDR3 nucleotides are TGCGCCAGCAGCCAAAGAAGGGACGGGGGGTATCAGCCCCAGCATTTT. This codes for CASSQRRDGGYQPQHF.

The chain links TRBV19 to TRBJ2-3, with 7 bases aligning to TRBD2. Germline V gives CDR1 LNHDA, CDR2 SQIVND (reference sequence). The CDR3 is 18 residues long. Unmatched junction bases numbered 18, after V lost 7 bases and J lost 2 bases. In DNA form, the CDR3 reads TGTGCCAGTATAGCCGGACTAGATTCCGGGGAGCCCACAGATACGCAGTATTTT. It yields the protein CASIAGLDSGEPTDTQYF.

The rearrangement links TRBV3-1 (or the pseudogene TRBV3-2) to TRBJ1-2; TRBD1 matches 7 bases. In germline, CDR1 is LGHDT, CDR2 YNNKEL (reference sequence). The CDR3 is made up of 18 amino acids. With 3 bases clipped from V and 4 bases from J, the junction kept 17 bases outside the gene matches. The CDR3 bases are TGTGCCAGCAGCCAGATTCCGGGACAGAACTATAATTCCTATGGCTACACCTTC. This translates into CASSQIPGQNYNSYGYTF.

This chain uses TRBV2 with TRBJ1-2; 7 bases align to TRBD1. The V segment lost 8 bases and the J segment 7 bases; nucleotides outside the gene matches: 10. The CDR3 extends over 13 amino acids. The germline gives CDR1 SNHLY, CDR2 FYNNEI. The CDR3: CASLLTGDSGYTF. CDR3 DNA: TGTGCCAGCCTTCTCACAGGGGATAGTGGCTACACCTTC.

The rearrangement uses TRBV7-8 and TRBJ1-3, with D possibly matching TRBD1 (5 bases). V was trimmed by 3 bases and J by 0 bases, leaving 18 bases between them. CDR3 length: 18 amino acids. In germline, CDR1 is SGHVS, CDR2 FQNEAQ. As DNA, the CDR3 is TGTGCCAGCAGCTTGCAGGGCAGGGTCTTAACCTCTGGAAACACCATATATTTT. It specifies CASSLQGRVLTSGNTIYF.

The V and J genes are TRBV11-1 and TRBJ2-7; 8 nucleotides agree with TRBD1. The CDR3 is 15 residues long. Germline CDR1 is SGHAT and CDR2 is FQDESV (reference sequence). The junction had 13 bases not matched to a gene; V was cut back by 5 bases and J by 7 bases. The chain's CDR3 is CASSQTGVYGGEQYF. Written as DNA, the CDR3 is TGTGCCAGCAGCCAGACAGGGGTCTATGGGGGAGAGCAGTACTTC.

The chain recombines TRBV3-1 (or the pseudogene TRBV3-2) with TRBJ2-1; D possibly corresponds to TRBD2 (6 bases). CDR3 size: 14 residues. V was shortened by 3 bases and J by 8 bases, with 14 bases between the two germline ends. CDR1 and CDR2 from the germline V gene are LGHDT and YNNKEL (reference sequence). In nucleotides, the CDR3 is TGTGCCAGCAGCCACGGGAGCGGCGAGGATGAGCAGTTCTTC. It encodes CASSHGSGEDEQFF.

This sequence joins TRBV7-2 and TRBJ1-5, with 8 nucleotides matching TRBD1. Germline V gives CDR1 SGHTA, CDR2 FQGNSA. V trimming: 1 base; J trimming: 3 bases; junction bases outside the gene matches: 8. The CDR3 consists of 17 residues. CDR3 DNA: TGTGCCAGCAGCTTAGACGGAAGGACAGGGTCCAATCAGCCCCAGCATTTT. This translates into CASSLDGRTGSNQPQHF.

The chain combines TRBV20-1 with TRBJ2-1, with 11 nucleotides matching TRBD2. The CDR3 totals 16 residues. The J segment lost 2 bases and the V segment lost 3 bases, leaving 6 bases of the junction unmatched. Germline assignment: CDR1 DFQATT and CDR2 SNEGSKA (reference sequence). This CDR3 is CSASSLAGGTYNEQFF. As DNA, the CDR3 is TGCAGTGCTAGTTCCTTAGCGGGAGGGACCTACAATGAGCAGTTCTTC.

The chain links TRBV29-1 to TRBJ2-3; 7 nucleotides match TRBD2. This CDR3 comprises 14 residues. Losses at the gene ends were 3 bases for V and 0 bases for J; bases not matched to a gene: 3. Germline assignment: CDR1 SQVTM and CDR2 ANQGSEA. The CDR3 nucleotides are TGCAGCGTTGAGCCGGGGGGAAGCACAGATACGCAGTATTTT. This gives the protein CSVEPGGSTDTQYF.

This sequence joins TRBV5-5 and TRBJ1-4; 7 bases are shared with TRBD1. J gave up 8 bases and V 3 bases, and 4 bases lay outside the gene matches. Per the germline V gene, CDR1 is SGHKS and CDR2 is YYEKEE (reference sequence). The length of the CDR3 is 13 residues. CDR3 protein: CASSSGQTEKLFF. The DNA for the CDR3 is TGTGCCAGCAGCTCGGGACAGACCGAAAAACTGTTTTTT.

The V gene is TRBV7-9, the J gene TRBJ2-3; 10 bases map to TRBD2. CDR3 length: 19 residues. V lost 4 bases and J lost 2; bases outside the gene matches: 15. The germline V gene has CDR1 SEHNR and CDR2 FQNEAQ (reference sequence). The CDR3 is CASSSRVAGGSYSTDTQYF. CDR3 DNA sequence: TGTGCCAGCAGCTCCAGGGTAGCGGGGGGCTCCTACTCCACAGATACGCAGTATTTT.

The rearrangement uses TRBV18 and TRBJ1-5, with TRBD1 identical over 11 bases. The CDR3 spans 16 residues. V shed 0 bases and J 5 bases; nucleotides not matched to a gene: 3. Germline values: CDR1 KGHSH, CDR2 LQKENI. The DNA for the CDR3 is TGTGCCAGCTCACCACCATGGACAGGGGGCGATCAGCCCCAGCATTTT. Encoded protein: CASSPPWTGGDQPQHF.

In DNA form, the CDR3 reads TGTGCCAGCAGTGACTCTGGACAGGCGAACACCGGGGAGCTGTTTTTT. It is translated as CASSDSGQANTGELFF. V gene TRBV6-4 combines with J gene TRBJ2-2; 7 bases are a match to TRBD1. V trimming: 0 bases; J trimming: 0 bases; junction bases outside the gene matches: 1. The CDR3 loop spans 16 amino acids. Germline V lookup: CDR1 MRHNA, CDR2 SNTAGT.

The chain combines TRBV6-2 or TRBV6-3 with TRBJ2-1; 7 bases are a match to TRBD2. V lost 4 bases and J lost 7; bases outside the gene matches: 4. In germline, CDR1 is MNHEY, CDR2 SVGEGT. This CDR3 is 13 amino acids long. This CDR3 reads CASSSWTRNEQFF. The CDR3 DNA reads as TGTGCCAGCAGTTCTTGGACTAGGAATGAGCAGTTCTTC.

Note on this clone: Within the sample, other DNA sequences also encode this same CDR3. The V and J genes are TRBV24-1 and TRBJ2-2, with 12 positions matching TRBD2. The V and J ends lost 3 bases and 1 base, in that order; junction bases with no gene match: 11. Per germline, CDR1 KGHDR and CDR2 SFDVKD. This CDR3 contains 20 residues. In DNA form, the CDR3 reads TGTGCCACCAGTGATCGACGGGCTAGCGGGGGGGGCCGGAACACCGGGGAGCTGTTTTTT. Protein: CATSDRRASGGGRNTGELFF.

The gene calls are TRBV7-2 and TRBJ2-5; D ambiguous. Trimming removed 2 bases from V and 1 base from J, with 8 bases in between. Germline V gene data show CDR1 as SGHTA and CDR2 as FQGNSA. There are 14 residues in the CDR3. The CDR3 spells CASSLSWAQETQYF. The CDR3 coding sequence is TGTGCCAGCAGCTTAAGCTGGGCCCAAGAGACCCAGTACTTC.

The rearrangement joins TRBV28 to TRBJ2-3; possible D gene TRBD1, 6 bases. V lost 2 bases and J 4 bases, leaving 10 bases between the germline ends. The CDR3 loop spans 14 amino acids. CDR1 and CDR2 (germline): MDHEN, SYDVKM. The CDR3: CASSLAEGADTQYF. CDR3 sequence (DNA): TGTGCCAGCAGTTTAGCCGAGGGGGCAGATACGCAGTATTTT.

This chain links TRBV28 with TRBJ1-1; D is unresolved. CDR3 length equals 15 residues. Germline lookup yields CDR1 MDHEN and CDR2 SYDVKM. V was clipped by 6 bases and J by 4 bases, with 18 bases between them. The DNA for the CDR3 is TGTGCCAGCAGCCCTCCGGGGAGAGGGCTCACTGAAGCTTTCTTT. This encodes CASSPPGRGLTEAFF. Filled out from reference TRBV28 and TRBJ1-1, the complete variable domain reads DVKVTQSSRYLVKRTGEKVFLECVQDMDHENMFWYRQDPGLGLRLIYFSYDVKMKEKGDIPEGYSVSREKKERFSLILESASTNQTSMYLCASSPPGRGLTEAFFGQGTRLTVV.

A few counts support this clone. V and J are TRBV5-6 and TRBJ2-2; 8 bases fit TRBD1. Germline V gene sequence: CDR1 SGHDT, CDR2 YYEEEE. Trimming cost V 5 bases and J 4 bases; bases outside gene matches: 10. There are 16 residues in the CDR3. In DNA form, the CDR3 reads TGTGCCAGCAGGGACACTGGACAGGGATTCACCGGGGAGCTGTTTTTT. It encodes CASRDTGQGFTGELFF.

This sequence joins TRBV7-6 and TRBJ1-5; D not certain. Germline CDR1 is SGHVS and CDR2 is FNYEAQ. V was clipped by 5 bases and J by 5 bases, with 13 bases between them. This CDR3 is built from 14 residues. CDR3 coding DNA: TGTGCCAGCAGCCCTAGACCCGTAGATCAGCCCCAGCATTTT. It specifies CASSPRPVDQPQHF.

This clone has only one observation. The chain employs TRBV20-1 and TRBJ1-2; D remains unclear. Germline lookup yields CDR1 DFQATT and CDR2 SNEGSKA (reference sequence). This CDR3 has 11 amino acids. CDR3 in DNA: TGCAGCCAGAGGCAGACTTATGGCTACACCTTC. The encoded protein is CSQRQTYGYTF.

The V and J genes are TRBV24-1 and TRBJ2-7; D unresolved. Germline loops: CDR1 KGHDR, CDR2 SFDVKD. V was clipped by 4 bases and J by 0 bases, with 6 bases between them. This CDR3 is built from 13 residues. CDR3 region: CATSDSSSYEQYF. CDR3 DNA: TGTGCCACCAGTGACTCGAGCTCCTACGAGCAGTACTTC.

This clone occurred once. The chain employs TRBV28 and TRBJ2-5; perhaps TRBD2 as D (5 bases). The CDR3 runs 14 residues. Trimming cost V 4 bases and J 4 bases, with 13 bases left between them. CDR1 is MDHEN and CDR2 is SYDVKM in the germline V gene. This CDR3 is CASSSPVRGETQYF. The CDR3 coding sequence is TGTGCCAGCAGTTCCCCGGTACGGGGAGAGACCCAGTACTTC.

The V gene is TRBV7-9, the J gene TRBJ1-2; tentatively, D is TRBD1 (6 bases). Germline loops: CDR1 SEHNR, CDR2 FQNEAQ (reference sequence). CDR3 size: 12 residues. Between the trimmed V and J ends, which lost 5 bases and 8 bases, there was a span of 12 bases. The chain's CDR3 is CASSQWTVGYTF. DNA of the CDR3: TGTGCCAGCAGCCAATGGACAGTCGGCTACACCTTC.

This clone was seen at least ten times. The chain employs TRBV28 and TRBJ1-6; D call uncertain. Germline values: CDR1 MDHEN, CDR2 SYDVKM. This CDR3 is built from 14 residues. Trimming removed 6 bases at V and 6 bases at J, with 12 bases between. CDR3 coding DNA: TGTGCCAGCAGCCGCGGGAGATTTAATTCACCCCTCCACTTT. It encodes CASSRGRFNSPLHF.

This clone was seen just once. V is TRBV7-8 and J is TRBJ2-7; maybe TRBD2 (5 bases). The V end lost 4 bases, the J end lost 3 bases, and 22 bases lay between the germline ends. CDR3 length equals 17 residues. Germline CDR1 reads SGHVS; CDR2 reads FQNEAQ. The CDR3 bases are TGTGCCAGCAGCTCACCGTCGAGGGATGGCTTCTACTACGAGCAGTACTTC. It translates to CASSSPSRDGFYYEQYF.

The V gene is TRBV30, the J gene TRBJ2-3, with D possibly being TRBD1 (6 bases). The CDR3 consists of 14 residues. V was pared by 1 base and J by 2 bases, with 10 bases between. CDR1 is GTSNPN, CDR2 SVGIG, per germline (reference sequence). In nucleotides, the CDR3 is TGTGCCTGGAGTGGCTGGGGGCACACAGATACGCAGTATTTT. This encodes CAWSGWGHTDTQYF.

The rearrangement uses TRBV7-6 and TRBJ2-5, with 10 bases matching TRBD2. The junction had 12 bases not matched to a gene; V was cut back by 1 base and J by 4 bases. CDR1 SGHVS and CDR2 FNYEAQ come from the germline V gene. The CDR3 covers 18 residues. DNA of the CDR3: TGTGCCAGCAGCTTAGGTTATGGTCTAGCGGGAGTTGGAGAGACCCAGTACTTC. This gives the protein CASSLGYGLAGVGETQYF.

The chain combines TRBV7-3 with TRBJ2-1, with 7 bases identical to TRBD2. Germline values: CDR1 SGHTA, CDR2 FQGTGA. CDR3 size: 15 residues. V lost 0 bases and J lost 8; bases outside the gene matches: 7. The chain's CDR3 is CASSLTFGSGYEQFF. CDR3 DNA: TGTGCCAGCAGCTTAACGTTTGGTAGCGGGTATGAGCAGTTCTTC.

CDR3 sequence (DNA): TGCAGCGTTGATGATGACAGGGGGCGAGCCGGGGAGCTGTTTTTT. As protein: CSVDDDRGRAGELFF. The V gene is TRBV29-1, the J gene TRBJ2-2, with TRBD1 matching over 10 bases. Losses at the gene ends were 3 bases for V and 6 bases for J; bases not matched to a gene: 7. This CDR3 is built from 15 residues. Germline CDR1 SQVTM, CDR2 ANQGSEA.

Here the CDR3 DNA reads TGTGCCAGCAGCCCCGAGGGCACTGAAGCTTTCTTT. Translating gives CASSPEGTEAFF. This sequence joins TRBV12-3 or TRBV12-4 and TRBJ1-1; no clear D gene. CDR3 length: 12 residues. V dropped 6 bases and J dropped 4 bases, with 9 bases sitting between them.